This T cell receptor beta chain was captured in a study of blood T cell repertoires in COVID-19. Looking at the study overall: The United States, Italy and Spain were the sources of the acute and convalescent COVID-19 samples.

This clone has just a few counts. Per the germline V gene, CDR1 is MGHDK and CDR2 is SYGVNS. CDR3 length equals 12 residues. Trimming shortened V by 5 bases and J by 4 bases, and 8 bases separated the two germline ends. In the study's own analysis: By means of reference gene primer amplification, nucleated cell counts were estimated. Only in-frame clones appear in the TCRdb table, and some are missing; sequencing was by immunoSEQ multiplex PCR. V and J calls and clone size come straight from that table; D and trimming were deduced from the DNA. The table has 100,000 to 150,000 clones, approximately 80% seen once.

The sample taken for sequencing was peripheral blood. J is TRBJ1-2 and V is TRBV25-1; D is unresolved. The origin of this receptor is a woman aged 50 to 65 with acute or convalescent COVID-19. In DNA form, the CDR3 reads TGTGCCAGCAGTTGGAGCGGCTATGGCTACACCTTC. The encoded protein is CASSWSGYGYTF.